A selection of T cell receptor beta chains follows, all from one sample in a study of cytomegalovirus exposure and HLA in healthy donors. TCRdb keeps only in-frame clones here, not all; method: immunoSEQ multiplex PCR. The sample lists 50,000 or so clones; around 74% were seen once. Sequences were obtained from PBMCs. All receptors come from a man aged 25 to 40 in good health and CMV-seronegative. CDR3s include the opening cysteine and the closing phenylalanine or tryptophan. Each record gives: clone size, D gene, V gene, J gene, CDR3 DNA, CDR3 protein. The D gene is left open where the match is weak. Clone size appears in some rows only: once, few, many, or a class for an expanded clone.

>.|TRBD2|TRBV5-1|TRBJ2-3
TGCGCCAGCAGCTCGGGACTAGCGGGAGCAGATACGCAGTATTTT
CASSSGLAGADTQYF
>.|.|TRBV6-5|TRBJ1-2
TGTGCCAGCAGTAGGAGACAGGACTATGGCTACACCTTC
CASSRRQDYGYTF
>once|TRBD2|TRBV5-1|TRBJ2-2
TGCGCCAGCAGCTTGGTGGTAGCGGGAACCGGGGAGCTGTTTTTT
CASSLVVAGTGELFF
>.|TRBD2|TRBV5-1|TRBJ2-3
TGCGCCAGCAGCTCGGGACTAGCGGGAAAGTCCGGCGGCACAGATACGCAGTATTTT
CASSSGLAGKSGGTDTQYF
>.|.|TRBV25-1|TRBJ2-7
TGTGCCAGCACGGGGAGCGCCCTCTCCTACGAGCAGTACTTC
CASTGSALSYEQYF
>.|.|TRBV30|TRBJ2-7
TGTGCCTGGAGGCCCGGGACATCATCCTACGAGCAGTACTTC
CAWRPGTSSYEQYF
>few|.|TRBV5-1|TRBJ1-1
TGCGCCAGCCTTCCGGGGGGCAAGGTCACTGAAGCTTTCTTT
CASLPGGKVTEAFF
>.|.|TRBV7-9|TRBJ2-3
TGTGCCAGCAGCCCCGACTACGCAGATACGCAGTATTTT
CASSPDYADTQYF
>few|.|TRBV6-5|TRBJ2-1
TGTGCCAGCAGAGTCGAGGTTGACTCCTACAATGAGCAGTTCTTC
CASRVEVDSYNEQFF
>.|.|TRBV5-1|TRBJ2-1
TGCGCCAGCAGCTTGGAGGGGCCGAAGTCCAATGAGCAGTTCTTC
CASSLEGPKSNEQFF
>.|.|TRBV11-2|TRBJ1-1
TGTGCCAGCAGCCCCGACTTACGGGGGACTGAAGCTTTCTTT
CASSPDLRGTEAFF
>.|TRBD2|TRBV6-1|TRBJ2-2
TGTGCCAGCAGTGTGATGACTAGCAGGACCGGGGAGCTGTTTTTT
CASSVMTSRTGELFF
>medium-sized|TRBD1|TRBV6-1|TRBJ1-5
TGTGCCAGCAGTTGGACAGGCTCGTTCAATCAGCCCCAGCATTTT
CASSWTGSFNQPQHF
>few|.|TRBV15|TRBJ1-4
TGTGCCACCAGCAGAGTAGACAGTGCTAATGAAAAACTGTTTTTT
CATSRVDSANEKLFF
>.|.|TRBV29-1|TRBJ1-3
TGCAGCGTTGAGTCCAGGGCTGGAAACACCATATATTTT
CSVESRAGNTIYF
>.|TRBD1|TRBV6-1|TRBJ2-7
TGTGCCAGCAGGGAGGGACAGGGCTACGAGCAGTACTTC
CASREGQGYEQYF
>.|.|TRBV5-5|TRBJ2-2
TGTGCCAGCAGCTTGTCCGTATCTTCGGGCACCGGGGAGCTGTTTTTT
CASSLSVSSGTGELFF
>.|.|TRBV5-6|TRBJ2-3
TGTGCCAGCAGCTTGTCACTAGGTCTCACAGATACGCAGTATTTT
CASSLSLGLTDTQYF
>once|.|TRBV4-2|TRBJ2-1
TGTGCCAGCAGCCAAAGCACCGCCTACAATGAGCAGTTCTTC
CASSQSTAYNEQFF
>.|.|TRBV4-1|TRBJ1-2
TGCGCCAGCAGCCAAGATTGGGAGGGGTATGGCTACACCTTC
CASSQDWEGYGYTF
>.|TRBD2|TRBV7-8|TRBJ2-1
TGTGCCAGCAGCTTAGGGGTAGCGGGAGGCTACAATGAGCAGTTCTTC
CASSLGVAGGYNEQFF
>.|.|TRBV12-5|TRBJ1-5
TGTGCTAGTGGTCCAGTAAGCAATCAGCCCCAGCATTTT
CASGPVSNQPQHF
>once|TRBD2|TRBV10-3|TRBJ2-5
TGTGCCATCAGTGAGGTAACTAGCGGAGAGACCCAGTACTTC
CAISEVTSGETQYF
>.|.|TRBV7-9|TRBJ1-1
TGTGCCAGCAGCTATCAGGGAGGGAACACTGAAGCTTTCTTT
CASSYQGGNTEAFF
>.|TRBD1|TRBV7-2|TRBJ2-5
TGTGCCAGCAGCTTATGGGGACAGAACCAAGAGACCCAGTACTTC
CASSLWGQNQETQYF
>.|TRBD1|TRBV4-1|TRBJ1-2
TGCGCCAGCAGCCAAGAAAGGGGGCAGGGGGTCTATGGCTACACCTTC
CASSQERGQGVYGYTF
>.|.|TRBV28|TRBJ1-1
TGTGCCAGCAGTTTGGTACGGGGAAACACTGAAGCTTTCTTT
CASSLVRGNTEAFF
>.|.|TRBV19|TRBJ1-2
TGTGCCAGTAGTTATAACTATGGCTACACCTTC
CASSYNYGYTF
>once|TRBD2|TRBV6-4|TRBJ2-5
TGTGCCAGCTCCCCCGGGAGCGGGGCCGGGGGAGAGACCCAGTACTTC
CASSPGSGAGGETQYF
>.|TRBD2|TRBV4-1|TRBJ2-1
TGCGCCAGCAGCCAAAACTGGGGCGGGAGGAATGAGCAGTTCTTC
CASSQNWGGRNEQFF
>few|.|TRBV27|TRBJ2-3
TGTGCCAGCAGTTCGCACAGGGGCACAGATACGCAGTATTTT
CASSSHRGTDTQYF
>few|TRBD1|TRBV27|TRBJ1-4
TGTGCCAGCAGATCACCCCACCCCGGCAGGACAGGCCGGTGTGAAAAACTGTTTTTT
CASRSPHPGRTGRCEKLFF